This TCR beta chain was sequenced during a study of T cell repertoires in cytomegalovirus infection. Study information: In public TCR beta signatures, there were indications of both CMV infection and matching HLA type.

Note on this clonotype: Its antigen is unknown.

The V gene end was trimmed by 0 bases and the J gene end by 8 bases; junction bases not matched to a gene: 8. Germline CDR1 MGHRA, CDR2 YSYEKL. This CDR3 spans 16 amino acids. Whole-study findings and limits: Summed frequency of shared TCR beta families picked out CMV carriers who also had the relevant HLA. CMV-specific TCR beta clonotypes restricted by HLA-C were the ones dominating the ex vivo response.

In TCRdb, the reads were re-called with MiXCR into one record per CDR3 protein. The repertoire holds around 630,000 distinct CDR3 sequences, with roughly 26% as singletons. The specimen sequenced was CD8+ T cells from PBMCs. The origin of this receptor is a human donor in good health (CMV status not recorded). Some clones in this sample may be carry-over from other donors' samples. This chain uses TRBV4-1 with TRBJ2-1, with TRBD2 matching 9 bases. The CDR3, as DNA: TGCGCCAGCAGCCAAGAGACAGCGGGGGGTACGGATGAGCAGTTCTTC. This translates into CASSQETAGGTDEQFF.